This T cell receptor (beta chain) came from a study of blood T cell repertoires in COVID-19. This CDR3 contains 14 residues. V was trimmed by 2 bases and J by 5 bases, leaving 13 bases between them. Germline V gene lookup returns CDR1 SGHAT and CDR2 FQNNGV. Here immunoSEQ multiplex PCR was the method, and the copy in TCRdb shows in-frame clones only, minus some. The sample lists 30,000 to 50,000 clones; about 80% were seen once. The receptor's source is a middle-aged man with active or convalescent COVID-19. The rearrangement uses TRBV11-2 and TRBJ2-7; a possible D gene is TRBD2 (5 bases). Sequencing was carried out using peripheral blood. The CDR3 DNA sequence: TGTGCCAGCAGCTTAAGAAGGGAGTTCGACGAGCAGTACTTC. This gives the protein CASSLRREFDEQYF.